Presented here are 29 T cell receptor beta chains from one specimen sequenced in a study of blood T cell repertoires in COVID-19. Measured with immunoSEQ multiplex PCR; TCRdb has only the in-frame clones, and not every one. This table holds around 50,000 clones, roughly 80% found once. Input material: peripheral blood. The receptors originated from a human donor in a cohort sampled during active COVID-19.

This clone was seen a single time. The gene calls are TRBV11-2 and TRBJ2-7; a weak D match, TRBD2 (6 bases). V dropped 3 bases and J dropped 2 bases, with 17 bases sitting between them. CDR1 SGHAT and CDR2 FQNNGV come from the germline V gene. This CDR3 is built from 16 residues. The DNA of the CDR3 is TGTGCCAGCAGCTTCCACCTTGACGGGGGAACCTACGAGCAGTACTTC. Residues: CASSFHLDGGTYEQYF.

This clone has at least ten counts. The chain's CDR3 is CATSKSRNSANTGELFF. The CDR3 DNA reads TGTGCCACCAGCAAGTCTCGGAATAGCGCGAACACCGGGGAGCTGTTTTTT. J is TRBJ2-2 and V is TRBV15; maybe TRBD2 (5 bases). The CDR3 has 17 residues. Trimming took 4 bases from V and 0 from J, leaving 15 bases between them. The germline V gene encodes CDR1 LNHNV and CDR2 YYDKDF (reference sequence).

The table lists this clone with many counts. V and J are TRBV4-2 and TRBJ1-2; 8 bases agree with TRBD1. J gave up 4 bases and V 4 bases, and 8 bases lay outside the gene matches. The CDR3 is 15 residues long. Germline CDR1 reads LGHNA; CDR2 reads YNFKEQ. The CDR3 reads CASSRPGQGVYGYTF. For the CDR3, the DNA is TGTGCCAGCAGCCGACCAGGACAGGGCGTCTATGGCTACACCTTC.

The rearrangement uses TRBV5-5 and TRBJ1-6; D gene ambiguous. The germline V and J ends were trimmed by 1 base and 7 bases, with 6 bases remaining between them. CDR1 is SGHKS, CDR2 YYEKEE, per germline (reference sequence). CDR3 size: 13 residues. The CDR3 bases are TGTGCCAGCAGCTTGAAAGAGAATTCACCCCTCCACTTT. The encoded protein is CASSLKENSPLHF.

The chain is built from TRBV28 and TRBJ1-2, with no clear D. CDR1 and CDR2 (germline): MDHEN, SYDVKM. The V and J ends lost 3 bases and 2 bases respectively, with 13 bases between them. The CDR3 runs to 15 residues. DNA for the CDR3: TGTGCCAGCAGTTTCCTAGTGGCGGAGAACTATGGCTACACCTTC. Translation gives CASSFLVAENYGYTF.

The chain links TRBV5-6 to TRBJ1-5; no firm D call. CDR1 and CDR2 from the germline V gene are SGHDT and YYEEEE. The germline V and J ends were trimmed by 3 bases and 0 bases, with 10 bases remaining between them. The CDR3 runs to 15 residues. The CDR3 loop reads CASSSRGLSNQPQHF. CDR3 sequence (DNA): TGTGCCAGCAGCTCGCGGGGTCTTAGCAATCAGCCCCAGCATTTT.

The rearrangement joins TRBV5-5 to TRBJ1-1; D is perhaps TRBD1 (6 bases). The V end was cut by 0 bases, the J end by 2 bases, with 20 bases between. The CDR3 runs 18 residues. CDR1 is SGHKS, CDR2 YYEKEE, per germline (reference sequence). CDR3 sequence reads: CASSLGDGRTAVNTEAFF. CDR3 in DNA: TGTGCCAGCAGCTTGGGGGATGGAAGGACAGCGGTAAACACTGAAGCTTTCTTT.

The chain uses TRBV7-9 and TRBJ2-1; perhaps TRBD1 as D (5 bases). This CDR3 is built from 15 residues. Per the germline V gene, CDR1 is SEHNR and CDR2 is FQNEAQ (reference sequence). Trimming took 1 base from V and 9 from J, leaving 16 bases between them. The CDR3 region is CASSLVTPGNAEQFF. The CDR3 nucleotides are TGTGCCAGCAGCTTAGTAACCCCAGGGAATGCTGAGCAGTTCTTC. The complete variable domain, with remaining parts taken from reference TRBV7-9 and TRBJ2-1, reads DTGVSQNPRHKITKRGQNVTFRCDPISEHNRLYWYRQTLGQGPEFLTYFQNEAQLEKSRLLSDRFSAERPKGSFSTLEIQRTEQGDSAMYLCASSLVTPGNAEQFFGPGTRLTVL.

The chain couples TRBV7-2 to TRBJ2-1, with D unresolved. The V end lost 5 bases, the J end lost 5 bases, and 10 bases lay between the germline ends. The CDR3 sequence is 13 residues long. Germline lookup yields CDR1 SGHTA and CDR2 FQGNSA. CDR3 in amino acids: CASSPYLNNEQFF. The CDR3 DNA is TGTGCCAGCAGCCCATACCTAAACAATGAGCAGTTCTTC. Combining the CDR3 with reference TRBV7-2 and TRBJ2-1 gives the whole variable domain GAGVSQSPSNKVTEKGKDVELRCDPISGHTALYWYRQSLGQGLEFLIYFQGNSAPDKSGLPSDRFSAERTGGSVSTLTIQRTQQEDSAVYLCASSPYLNNEQFFGPGTRLTVL.

The chain combines TRBV18 with TRBJ1-5; D is perhaps TRBD1 (5 bases). From germline, CDR1 is KGHSH and CDR2 LQKENI. V lost 4 bases, J lost 5 bases, and 9 bases lay in between. The CDR3 contains 13 residues. As DNA, the CDR3 is TGTGCCAGCTCACAGGGGAGGGATCAGCCCCAGCATTTT. This encodes CASSQGRDQPQHF.

V is TRBV6-5 and J is TRBJ2-1; 7 nucleotides match TRBD2. There are 15 residues in the CDR3. The V gene end was trimmed by 5 bases and the J gene end by 0 bases; junction bases not matched to a gene: 4. Germline V gene lookup returns CDR1 MNHEY and CDR2 SVGAGI. The DNA for the CDR3 is TGTGCCAGCAGTCCCTCGGGGGGCTCCTACAATGAGCAGTTCTTC. Amino acids: CASSPSGGSYNEQFF.

This clone was counted a single time. The V call is TRBV27, the J call TRBJ2-5, with TRBD1 as a possible D gene (5 bases). The germline V and J ends were trimmed by 5 bases and 5 bases, with 18 bases remaining between them. The CDR3 runs 15 residues. From germline, CDR1 is MNHEY and CDR2 SMNVEV (reference sequence). CDR3 nucleotide sequence: TGTGCCAGCAGTCGATCCCTAGGGGTTTTGGAGACCCAGTACTTC. Its translation is CASSRSLGVLETQYF.

In DNA form, the CDR3 reads TGTGCCAGCAGCTTAGGGCAGGGGGCGTATCACGCTGAAGCTTTCTTT. Its translation is CASSLGQGAYHAEAFF. The chain links TRBV7-7 to TRBJ1-1; 8 bases agree with TRBD1. Germline assignment: CDR1 SSHAT and CDR2 FNYEAQ (reference sequence). V shed 1 base and J 6 bases; nucleotides not matched to a gene: 10. This CDR3 is built from 16 residues.

V usage is TRBV19 and J usage is TRBJ1-5; tentative D call: TRBD1 (6 bases). CDR1 is LNHDA, CDR2 SQIVND, per germline (reference sequence). The CDR3 runs to 14 residues. V dropped 5 bases and J dropped 3 bases, with 11 bases sitting between them. The chain's CDR3 is CASSAHRANQPQHF. The CDR3, as DNA: TGTGCCAGTAGTGCCCACAGGGCCAATCAGCCCCAGCATTTT.

V gene TRBV5-1 combines with J gene TRBJ2-7, with 10 bases aligning to TRBD1. V was pared by 4 bases and J by 13 bases, with 8 bases of the junction left unmatched. In germline, CDR1 is SGHRS, CDR2 YFSETQ. The CDR3 extends over 12 amino acids. CDR3 coding DNA: TGCGCCAGCAGCCCGGGACAGGGGCGCTTCTACTTC. Translated, it gives CASSPGQGRFYF.

The chain combines TRBV30 with TRBJ1-1; 8 nucleotides agree with TRBD1. The CDR3 is 17 residues long. V lost 5 bases, J lost 0 bases, and 14 bases stayed unmatched. Germline-derived CDR1 and CDR2 are GTSNPN and SVGIG (reference sequence). The CDR3 sequence: CAWGRGRTGWMNTEAFF. CDR3 coding DNA: TGTGCCTGGGGTAGGGGCCGGACAGGGTGGATGAACACTGAAGCTTTCTTT.

The chain is built from TRBV6-6 and TRBJ2-2; D is ambiguous. The germline V and J ends were trimmed by 5 bases and 3 bases, with 13 bases remaining between them. The V gene's germline CDR1 is MNHNY and CDR2 SVGAGI (reference sequence). The CDR3 is 15 residues long. CDR3 region: CASSPHDLYTGELFF. DNA for the CDR3: TGTGCCAGCAGTCCCCACGACTTATACACCGGGGAGCTGTTTTTT.

The chain is built from TRBV14 and TRBJ2-7, with D perhaps TRBD2 (6 bases). V was trimmed by 2 bases and J by 2 bases, leaving 13 bases between them. Germline CDR1 SGHDN, CDR2 FVKESK. There are 15 residues in the CDR3. CDR3: CASSQRSRRAYEQYF. The CDR3 DNA reads as TGTGCCAGCAGCCAAAGGTCCCGGAGGGCCTACGAGCAGTACTTC.

The chain links TRBV5-1 to TRBJ1-6; 9 bases fit TRBD1. Unmatched junction bases numbered 5, after V lost 4 bases and J lost 9 bases. Germline CDR1 and CDR2: SGHRS and YFSETQ. The CDR3 extends over 14 amino acids. The CDR3 is CASSLGQGGSPLHF. DNA of the CDR3: TGCGCCAGCAGCCTGGGACAGGGAGGTTCACCCCTCCACTTT.

This clone showed up just a few times. The V gene is TRBV5-1, the J gene TRBJ2-7; 8 bases agree with TRBD1. After removal of 0 bases from V and 6 bases from J, the junction contained 11 bases not matched to a gene. This CDR3 is built from 16 residues. Germline lookup yields CDR1 SGHRS and CDR2 YFSETQ. In DNA form, the CDR3 reads TGCGCCAGCAGCTTGGGAGTTTCCAGGGGGCAGCTCGAGCAGTACTTC. As protein: CASSLGVSRGQLEQYF.

The V and J genes are TRBV7-8 and TRBJ2-7; tentative D call: TRBD2 (7 bases). The CDR3 runs to 16 residues. The germline gives CDR1 SGHVS, CDR2 FQNEAQ. Trimming shortened V by 7 bases and J by 6 bases, and 25 bases separated the two germline ends. This CDR3 reads CASTPAAPRGAGEQYF. The DNA for the CDR3 is TGTGCCAGCACCCCAGCAGCACCCCGGGGGGCGGGCGAGCAGTACTTC.

The rearrangement joins TRBV19 to TRBJ1-5; 8 nucleotides agree with TRBD1. Germline trimming cut 6 bases from V and 0 bases from J; bases unmatched to any gene: 4. The CDR3 runs to 15 residues. Looked up from germline, CDR1 is LNHDA and CDR2 is SQIVND (reference sequence). The CDR3 here is CASRKQGDSNQPQHF. The CDR3 nucleotides read TGTGCCAGTAGGAAACAGGGGGATAGCAATCAGCCCCAGCATTTT. Supplemented by reference TRBV19 and TRBJ1-5, the full variable domain reads DGGITQSPKYLFRKEGQNVTLSCEQNLNHDAMYWYRQDPGQGLRLIYYSQIVNDFQKGDIAEGYSVSREKKESFPLTVTSAQKNPTAFYLCASRKQGDSNQPQHFGDGTRLSIL.

V and J are TRBV4-1 and TRBJ2-1, with TRBD1 as a possible D gene (6 bases). Trimming took off 4 bases at V and 9 bases at J, with 13 bases between the two ends. The germline V gene encodes CDR1 MGHRA and CDR2 YSYEKL. The CDR3 is made up of 13 amino acids. This CDR3 is CASSRQGGIEQFF. The CDR3 DNA sequence: TGCGCCAGCAGCCGTCAAGGGGGAATTGAGCAGTTCTTC.

In this sample, this clone turned up a few times. V gene TRBV5-6 combines with J gene TRBJ1-2, with 8 bases fitting TRBD1. The J segment lost 3 bases and the V segment lost 10 bases, leaving 11 bases of the junction unmatched. The CDR3 is 14 amino acids. Per the germline V gene, CDR1 is SGHDT and CDR2 is YYEEEE. The CDR3 coding sequence is TGTGCCTCCTGGACAGGGAGCTGGGACTATGGCTACACCTTC. As protein: CASWTGSWDYGYTF.

The V gene is TRBV14, the J gene TRBJ1-1; 9 positions match TRBD1. V was pared by 1 base and J by 4 bases, with 7 bases of the junction left unmatched. The CDR3 sequence is 16 residues long. Germline CDR1 reads SGHDN; CDR2 reads FVKESK. DNA for the CDR3: TGTGCCAGCAGCCAAGCGGGGACAGGGCCGAGCACTGAAGCTTTCTTT. Amino acids: CASSQAGTGPSTEAFF.

The rearrangement links TRBV19 to TRBJ2-7; D not resolved. Trimming removed 4 bases from V and 7 bases from J, with 11 bases in between. The CDR3 contains 12 residues. Germline V CDR1 and CDR2: LNHDA, SQIVND (reference sequence). The CDR3 coding sequence is TGTGCCAGTAGTAACTCTCGTCGGGAGCAGTACTTC. Residues: CASSNSRREQYF.

The V call is TRBV3-1 (or the pseudogene TRBV3-2), the J call TRBJ1-5; possible D gene TRBD1, 5 bases. The CDR3 runs to 15 residues. Germline V gene lookup returns CDR1 LGHDT and CDR2 YNNKEL (reference sequence). Trimming pared 4 bases from V and 0 bases from J, leaving 10 bases between. The CDR3 spells CASSPSTVSNQPQHF. The CDR3 DNA reads TGTGCCAGCAGCCCCTCGACAGTTAGCAATCAGCCCCAGCATTTT.

V usage is TRBV28 and J usage is TRBJ1-1; 8 bases are shared with TRBD1. The germline V gene has CDR1 MDHEN and CDR2 SYDVKM. The CDR3 extends over 15 amino acids. Losses at the gene ends were 7 bases for V and 3 bases for J; bases not matched to a gene: 10. CDR3 region: CASTSSDRAYTEAFF. The CDR3 DNA is TGTGCCAGCACCAGTTCGGACAGGGCGTACACTGAAGCTTTCTTT.

This chain links TRBV12-5 with TRBJ2-2, with 10 bases that match TRBD1. The CDR3 consists of 18 residues. Germline CDR1 is LGHNT and CDR2 is FRNRAP. The V and J ends lost 5 bases and 6 bases, in that order; junction bases with no gene match: 15. Here the CDR3 DNA reads TGTGCTAGTGGTATCTCAAGCCGGGACAGGGGATCTCCCGGGGAGCTGTTTTTT. It specifies CASGISSRDRGSPGELFF.